The 2 T cell receptor beta chains in this list originate from one sample, sequenced in a study of CD8 T cells in ankylosing spondylitis. Study results and limitations: Blood of patients with ankylosing spondylitis appeared to be characterized by a TCR beta motif of several highly homologous variants.

TCRdb re-analysed the 5' RACE reads in MiXCR, keeping a single row per CDR3 protein. The sample gives about 440,000 distinct CDR3 sequences, under 20% of which show up once; just over 1% is in the top ten. Which antigens these TCRs recognize remains unknown. The sequencing sample was made of blood, either unsorted or a sorted T cell fraction (not recorded which). The receptors derive from a male donor with ankylosing spondylitis.

The sample holds a few counts of this clonotype. V and J are TRBV7-2 and TRBJ2-2; D gene uncertain. Germline V gene data show CDR1 as SGHTA and CDR2 as FQGNSA. Trimming removed 0 bases at V and 4 bases at J, with 12 bases between. The CDR3 totals 16 residues. The CDR3 region is CASSLAGRSSTGELFF. Written as DNA, the CDR3 is TGTGCCAGCAGCTTAGCAGGCCGTTCGTCCACCGGGGAGCTGTTTTTT.

In this sample, this clonotype turned up a few times. V and J are TRBV20-1 and TRBJ1-5; D gene uncertain. V lost 0 bases to trimming and J lost 1 base, with 10 bases between them. CDR3 length equals 15 residues. Germline V CDR1 and CDR2: DFQATT, SNEGSKA (reference sequence). CDR3 amino acids: CSARDRSLSNQPQHF. In nucleotides, the CDR3 is TGCAGTGCTAGAGATCGGTCCTTGAGCAATCAGCCCCAGCATTTT.